This T cell receptor beta chain was captured by sequencing in a study of cytomegalovirus exposure and HLA in healthy donors. TCRdb's copy holds only in-frame clones and misses some; the assay was immunoSEQ multiplex PCR. The sample has tens of thousands of clones; 97% are singletons. Germline CDR1 and CDR2: MNHEY and SVGAGI. This CDR3 has 15 residues. Trimming shortened V by 4 bases and J by 4 bases, and 16 bases separated the two germline ends. This TCR was recovered from a man aged 25-40 years in good health and CMV-seropositive. Sequencing was done on a sample of PBMCs. The chain uses TRBV6-5 and TRBJ1-2; a weak D match, TRBD1 (6 bases). Here the CDR3 reads CASSSALGHLYGYTF. The CDR3 DNA is TGTGCCAGCAGTTCCGCCCTGGGACACCTCTATGGCTACACCTTC.